These T cell receptor beta chains were read from a single sample in a study of T-cell memory formation after mild COVID-19. TCRdb analysed the 5' RACE reads with MiXCR anew, one entry per CDR3 protein. The data show some 180,000 distinct CDR3 sequences, 18% seen once. Sequencing was carried out using PBMCs or a T cell subset sorted from them (not recorded which). These receptors came from a man between 18 and 29 years old who had mild COVID-19 (a few samples of this study predate the infection). Cell type and time point are not known. CDR3s include the opening cysteine and the closing phenylalanine or tryptophan. A D gene is named only where the DNA matches it firmly. Size is omitted from some rows. Given values are once, few, many or a class for expanded clones.

j_gene,abundance,v_gene,d_gene,CDR3aa,CDR3nt
TRBJ2-4,few,TRBV29-1,.,CSARNLDIQYF,TGCAGCGCCCGAAACTTGGACATTCAGTACTTC
TRBJ2-7,few,TRBV20-1,TRBD2,CSARDRGGPYEQYF,TGCAGTGCTAGAGATCGCGGGGGGCCCTACGAGCAGTACTTC
TRBJ2-2,few,TRBV7-9,.,CASSPNPTGELFF,TGTGCCAGCAGCCCCAACCCCACCGGGGAGCTGTTTTTT
TRBJ2-5,.,TRBV7-2,TRBD2,CASSSRLAGGPETQYF,TGTGCCAGCAGCAGTAGGCTAGCGGGCGGGCCAGAGACCCAGTACTTC
TRBJ2-3,few,TRBV7-2,TRBD1,CASSFPGQGPDTQYF,TGTGCCAGCAGCTTCCCGGGACAGGGGCCAGATACGCAGTATTTT
TRBJ2-5,many,TRBV7-8,.,CASSLDLTETQYF,TGTGCCAGCAGCTTGGACTTGACGGAGACCCAGTACTTC
TRBJ1-3,.,TRBV29-1,.,CSVAGDNTIYF,TGCAGCGTCGCGGGGGACAACACCATATATTTT
TRBJ1-1,few,TRBV20-1,.,CSASITDDGTEAFF,TGCAGTGCTAGCATCACCGACGATGGGACTGAAGCTTTCTTT
TRBJ1-1,few,TRBV24-1,.,CATSGGVGFTEAFF,TGTGCCACCAGTGGGGGGGTGGGGTTCACTGAAGCTTTCTTT
TRBJ1-1,few,TRBV7-3,.,CASSPTGIGSPSFF,TGTGCCAGCAGCCCCACAGGGATTGGTAGTCCGTCTTTCTTT